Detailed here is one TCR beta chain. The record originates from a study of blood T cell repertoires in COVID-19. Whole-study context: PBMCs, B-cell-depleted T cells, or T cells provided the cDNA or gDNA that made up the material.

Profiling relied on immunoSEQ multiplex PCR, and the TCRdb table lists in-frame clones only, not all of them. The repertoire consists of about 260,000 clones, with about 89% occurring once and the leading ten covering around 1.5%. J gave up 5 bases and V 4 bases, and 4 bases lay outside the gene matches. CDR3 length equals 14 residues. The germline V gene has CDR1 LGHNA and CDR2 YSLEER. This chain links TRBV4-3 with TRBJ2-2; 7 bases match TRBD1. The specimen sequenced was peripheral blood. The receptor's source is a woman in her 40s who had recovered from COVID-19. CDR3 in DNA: TGCGCCAGCAGCCCGACAGGGCGGACCGGGGAGCTGTTTTTT. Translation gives CASSPTGRTGELFF.